This TCR beta chain comes out of a study of T-cell reconstitution after alpha-beta-depleted transplantation in children. Findings and limits, study-wide: The study reportedly traced alpha-beta T cells about two months after transplant to several hundred expanded graft clones. At day 60, the high TCRbeta diversity found in some patients originated from recipient T cells and thymic progenitors that had survived. Counts and diversity of T cells one year after transplant came mostly from newly produced T cells.

Trimming removed 5 bases at V and 6 bases at J, with 19 bases between. The CDR3 totals 16 residues. Germline CDR1 is SGHVS and CDR2 is FQNEAQ. During its preparation, the TCRbeta library received unique molecular identifiers. TCRdb re-called the PCR reads through MiXCR, storing one row per CDR3 protein. Here the sample spans 200,000 to 300,000 distinct CDR3 sequences, about 26% being singletons. Worth noting for this clonotype: Its specificity is unknown.

The sequences come from PBMCs, collected before TCRalphabeta/CD19-depleted stem cell transplant. The chain combines TRBV7-8 with TRBJ2-2, with TRBD1 as a possible D gene (5 bases). The receptor was isolated from a girl aged 2 to 9 with Fanconi anemia, due to receive a stem cell transplant. Here the CDR3 DNA reads TGTGCCAGCAGCAAACGACAGCTTGAAGGGGCCGGGGAGCTGTTTTTT. Translation: CASSKRQLEGAGELFF.